Each of the 8 T cell receptor beta chains below was sequenced from the same sample in a study of blood T cells in healthy people across ages. Alongside a J-beta primer mix, a sample-barcoded 5' primer served in a second PCR lasting 7 to 11 cycles. TCRdb re-derived calls from the 5' RACE reads in MiXCR, one entry per CDR3 protein. The table has 1.5 million to 2 million distinct CDR3 sequences, about 39% seen once. The specimen sequenced was blood. The origin of the receptors is a human donor in good health.

This chain joins TRBV2 and TRBJ1-5; possibly TRBD1 for D (6 bases). The CDR3 contains 14 residues. The germline V gene has CDR1 SNHLY and CDR2 FYNNEI. V was cut by 4 bases and J by 6 bases, with 13 bases left in between. For the CDR3, the DNA is TGTGCCAGCAGTGTACAGGGAGAAGCTCAGCCCCAGCATTTT. Protein product: CASSVQGEAQPQHF. Full variable domain (remainder filled in from reference TRBV2 and TRBJ1-5): EPEVTQTPSHQVTQMGQEVILRCVPISNHLYFYWYRQILGQKVEFLVSFYNNEISEKSEIFDDQFSVERPDGSNFTLKIRSTKLEDSAMYFCASSVQGEAQPQHFGDGTRLSIL.

This clonotype was picked up a small number of times. The chain carries TRBV5-1 and TRBJ2-3, with 9 nucleotides matching TRBD1. Losses at the gene ends were 5 bases for V and 4 bases for J; bases not matched to a gene: 11. Germline-derived CDR1 and CDR2 are SGHRS and YFSETQ. The CDR3 totals 16 residues. DNA for the CDR3: TGCGCCAGCAGGATAGAAACAGGGGGCGGTGCAGATACGCAGTATTTT. This gives the protein CASRIETGGGADTQYF.

This clonotype came up many times. A read error may produce the germline difference seen at one junction end. This sequence joins TRBV7-2 and TRBJ2-1, with D maybe TRBD2 (6 bases). The germline gives CDR1 SGHTA, CDR2 FQGNSA. CDR3 length: 15 residues. CDR3 DNA: TGCGCCAGCAGCTTGGTTGGGGGGACTTACAATGAGCAGTTCTTC. This gives the protein CASSLVGGTYNEQFF.

This clonotype appeared a single time. The chain joins TRBV6-5 to TRBJ2-5; 9 bases align to TRBD1. With V trimmed by 5 bases and J by 11 bases, 12 bases remained unmatched. Germline lookup yields CDR1 MNHEY and CDR2 SVGAGI. This CDR3 comprises 14 residues. The CDR3 here is CASSIGTGSGEQYF. As DNA, the CDR3 is TGTGCCAGCAGTATCGGGACAGGGTCCGGGGAGCAGTACTTC.

This clonotype has only one observation. The V gene is TRBV29-1, the J gene TRBJ1-1; D ambiguous. This CDR3 has 13 amino acids. V was shortened by 6 bases and J by 0 bases, with 11 bases between the two germline ends. Germline V gene data show CDR1 as SQVTM and CDR2 as ANQGSEA. The CDR3 bases are TGCAGCGTAGGGCGGCAGATGAACACTGAAGCTTTCTTT. Translated, it gives CSVGRQMNTEAFF.

The rearrangement uses TRBV10-3 and TRBJ1-1; D is uncertain. This CDR3 spans 15 amino acids. Trimming shortened V by 4 bases and J by 1 base, and 13 bases separated the two germline ends. Germline CDR1 reads ENHRY; CDR2 reads SYGVKD. CDR3 sequence: CAISASGDPNTEAFF. DNA for the CDR3: TGTGCCATCAGTGCATCGGGAGACCCGAACACTGAAGCTTTCTTT.

This clonotype was seen a few times. Written as DNA, the CDR3 is TGTGCCAGCAGCTTAGATCTACGTGTTCCGTACTTC. Protein: CASSLDLRVPYF. The chain couples TRBV11-2 to TRBJ2-5; D is unclear. The CDR3 spans 12 residues. The germline gives CDR1 SGHAT, CDR2 FQNNGV. V lost 0 bases to trimming and J lost 13 bases, with 12 bases between them. The variable domain in full, with the rest retrieved from reference TRBV11-2 and TRBJ2-5, is EAGVAQSPRYKIIEKRQSVAFWCNPISGHATLYWYQQILGQGPKLLIQFQNNGVVDDSQLPKDRFSAERLKGVDSTLKIQPAKLEDSAVYLCASSLDLRVPYFGPGTRLLVL.

This clonotype was picked up a small number of times. The chain uses TRBV27 and TRBJ1-4; no definite D call. The V end lost 8 bases, the J end lost 8 bases, and 18 bases lay between the germline ends. Germline V gene data show CDR1 as MNHEY and CDR2 as SMNVEV (reference sequence). The CDR3 loop spans 14 amino acids. The CDR3 is CASAFRGSREKLFF. The CDR3 coding sequence is TGTGCCAGCGCCTTCCGGGGTAGCAGGGAAAAACTGTTTTTT.